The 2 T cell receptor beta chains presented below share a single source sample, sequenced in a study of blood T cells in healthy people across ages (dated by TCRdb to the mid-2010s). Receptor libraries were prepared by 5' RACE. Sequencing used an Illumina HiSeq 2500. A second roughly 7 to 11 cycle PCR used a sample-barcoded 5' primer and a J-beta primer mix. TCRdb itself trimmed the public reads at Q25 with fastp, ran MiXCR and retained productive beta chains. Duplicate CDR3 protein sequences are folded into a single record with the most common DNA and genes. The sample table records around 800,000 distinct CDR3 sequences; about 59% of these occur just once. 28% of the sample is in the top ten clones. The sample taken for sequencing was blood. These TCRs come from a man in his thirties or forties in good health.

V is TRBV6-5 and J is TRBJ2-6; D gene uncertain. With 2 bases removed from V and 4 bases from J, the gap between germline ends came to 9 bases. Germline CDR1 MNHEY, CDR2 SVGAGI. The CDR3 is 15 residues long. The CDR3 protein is CASSYGDAGANVLTF. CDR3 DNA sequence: TGTGCCAGCAGTTACGGGGATGCCGGGGCCAACGTCCTGACTTTC.

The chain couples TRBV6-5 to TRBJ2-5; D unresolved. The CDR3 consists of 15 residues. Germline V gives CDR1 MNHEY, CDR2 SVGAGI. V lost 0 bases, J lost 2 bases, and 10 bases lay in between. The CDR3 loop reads CASSYSIPVQETQYF. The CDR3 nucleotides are TGTGCCAGCAGTTACTCGATACCAGTTCAAGAGACCCAGTACTTC.